This T cell receptor beta chain was sequenced during a study of T cells of healthy individuals (dated 2018 in TCRdb). Receptors were amplified or captured by 5' RACE. Sequencing used an Illumina MiSeq. Using fastp trimming at Q25 and MiXCR clonotype assembly, TCRdb reanalyzed the public sequencing data and kept in-frame beta chains. A single entry per CDR3 protein holds the most common genes and DNA from its merged rows. The sample data list approximately 89,000 distinct CDR3 sequences, and approximately 5.4% of these were observed just once. The top ten clonotypes cover roughly 7.5% of the sample. Comments on this clonotype: Its antigen has not been determined. No base quality information exists; no much larger clone differs at one position.

As encoded in the germline V gene, CDR1 is MNHEY while CDR2 is SVGAGI. There are 15 amino acids in the CDR3, from cysteine to phenylalanine inclusive. Left in the record is the CDR3 DNA by itself, 45 bases read in frame from the first base. The V end loses 3 bases and the J end loses 2 bases, and a stretch of 13 bases separates them. The sequence was collected from a female donor in good health. Recombination joined TRBV6-5 with TRBJ2-5; 6 matching bases give a weak D call of TRBD1. The CDR3: CASSYTRTVQETQYF. The nucleotides read TGTGCCAGCAGTTATACCAGGACAGTACAAGAGACCCAGTACTTC.